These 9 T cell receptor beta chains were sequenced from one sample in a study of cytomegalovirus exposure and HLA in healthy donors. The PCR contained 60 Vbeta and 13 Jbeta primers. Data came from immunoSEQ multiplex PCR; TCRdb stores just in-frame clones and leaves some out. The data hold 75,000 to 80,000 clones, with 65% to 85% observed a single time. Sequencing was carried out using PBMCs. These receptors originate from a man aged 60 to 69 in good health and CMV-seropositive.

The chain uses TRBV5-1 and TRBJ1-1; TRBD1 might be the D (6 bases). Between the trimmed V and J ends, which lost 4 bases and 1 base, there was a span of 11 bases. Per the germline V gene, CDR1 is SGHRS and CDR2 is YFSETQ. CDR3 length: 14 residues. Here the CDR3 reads CASSPGGQNTEAFF. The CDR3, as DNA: TGCGCCAGCAGCCCGGGGGGACAGAACACTGAAGCTTTCTTT.

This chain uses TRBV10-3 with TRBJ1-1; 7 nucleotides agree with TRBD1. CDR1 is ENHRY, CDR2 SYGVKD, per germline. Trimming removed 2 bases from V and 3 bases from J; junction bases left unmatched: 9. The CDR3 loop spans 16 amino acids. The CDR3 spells CAISEDRERKDTEAFF. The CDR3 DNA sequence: TGTGCCATCAGTGAGGACAGGGAAAGAAAGGACACTGAAGCTTTCTTT.

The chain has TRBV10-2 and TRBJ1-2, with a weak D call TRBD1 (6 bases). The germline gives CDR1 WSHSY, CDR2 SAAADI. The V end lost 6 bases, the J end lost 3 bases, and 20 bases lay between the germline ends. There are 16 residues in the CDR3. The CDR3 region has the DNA TGCGCCAGCAGCCCCGGGGGCCCGGGGGGGGACTATGGCTACACCTTC. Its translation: CASSPGGPGGDYGYTF.

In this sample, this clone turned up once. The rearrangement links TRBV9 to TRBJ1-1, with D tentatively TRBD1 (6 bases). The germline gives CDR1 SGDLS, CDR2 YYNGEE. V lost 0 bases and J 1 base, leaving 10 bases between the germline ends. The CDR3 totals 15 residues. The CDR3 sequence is CASSVDPTGNTEAFF. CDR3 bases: TGTGCCAGCAGCGTAGATCCGACAGGGAACACTGAAGCTTTCTTT.

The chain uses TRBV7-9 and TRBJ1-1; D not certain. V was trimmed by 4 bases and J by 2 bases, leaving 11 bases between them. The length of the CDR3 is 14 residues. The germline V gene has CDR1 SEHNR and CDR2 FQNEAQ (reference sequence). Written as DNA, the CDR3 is TGTGCCAGCAGCTCCTTTTATCCCAACACTGAAGCTTTCTTT. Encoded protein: CASSSFYPNTEAFF.

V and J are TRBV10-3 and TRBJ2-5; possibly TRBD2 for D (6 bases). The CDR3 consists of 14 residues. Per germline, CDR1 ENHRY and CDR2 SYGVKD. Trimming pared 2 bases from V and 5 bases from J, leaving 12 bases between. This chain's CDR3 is CAISETPGRETQYF. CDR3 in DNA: TGTGCCATCAGTGAGACTCCTGGGAGGGAGACCCAGTACTTC.

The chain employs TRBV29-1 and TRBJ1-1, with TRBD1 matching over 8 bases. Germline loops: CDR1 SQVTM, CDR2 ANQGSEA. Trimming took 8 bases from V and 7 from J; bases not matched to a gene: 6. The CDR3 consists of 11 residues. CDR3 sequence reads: CSINRGVEAFF. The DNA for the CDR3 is TGCAGCATTAACAGGGGGGTTGAAGCTTTCTTT.

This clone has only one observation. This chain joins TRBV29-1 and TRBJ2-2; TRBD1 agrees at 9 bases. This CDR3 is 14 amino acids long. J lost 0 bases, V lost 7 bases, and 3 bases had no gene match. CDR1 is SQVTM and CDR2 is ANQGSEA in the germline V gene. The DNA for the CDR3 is TGCAGCGGGGGACAGGGATCGAACACCGGGGAGCTGTTTTTT. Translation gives CSGGQGSNTGELFF.

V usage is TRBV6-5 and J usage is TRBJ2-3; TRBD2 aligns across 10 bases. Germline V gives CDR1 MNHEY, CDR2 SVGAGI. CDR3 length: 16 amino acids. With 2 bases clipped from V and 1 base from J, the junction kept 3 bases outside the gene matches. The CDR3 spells CASSYVAGGGTDTQYF. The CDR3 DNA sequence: TGTGCCAGCAGTTACGTAGCGGGGGGAGGCACAGATACGCAGTATTTT.